The subject of this entry is one T cell receptor beta chain. The sample belongs to a study of shared clonotypes between healthy human individuals. Study-wide background: Three plates were used per donor for CD4 naive, three for CD4 memory, two for CD8 naive and one for CD8 memory.

An assay was performed, and its level was deep. Genomic DNA belonging to each subset was distributed in equal measure over several immunoSEQ plates. The method was immunoSEQ multiplex PCR; TCRdb's version includes in-frame clones alone and lacks a portion of them. The sample consists of approximately 320,000 clones, 74% of them appearing once. The sample comprised memory CD4+ T cells sorted from blood. Subset meaning: CD45RA-negative fraction. This TCR was recovered from a man aged 25-40 years in good health.

Here the CDR3 reads CASSYRTANSMEGNEKLFF. The CDR3 bases are TGTGCCAGCAGCTACCGGACAGCCAACTCTATGGAAGGAAATGAAAAACTGTTTTTT. This rearrangement joins TRBV7-9 to TRBJ1-4, with D possibly being TRBD1 (6 bases). The CDR3 spans 19 residues. CDR1 and CDR2 (germline): SEHNR, FQNEAQ (reference sequence). V dropped 4 bases and J dropped 5 bases, with 26 bases sitting between them.